Included here is one T cell receptor beta chain sequence, with context. One end of the junction varies from germline; a read error may be responsible. This CDR3 has 14 amino acids. Germline V lookup: CDR1 SGHDT, CDR2 YYEEEE. These data are taken from a study of shared T cell receptors in the human thymus. Produced via immunoSEQ multiplex PCR; TCRdb's table is partial and in-frame only. The table has hundreds of thousands of clones, roughly 88% seen once. The sample was also reused in another study, on human thymus T cells. That work states: Congenital heart defects were the reason for the corrective surgery that the donors, healthy Finnish infants, were having. In corrective heart surgery, resections were taken, and these provided the thymus tissue. What related research reported was that thymic repertoires overlapped highly among unrelated individuals.

Source material: thymocytes. The TCR was taken from a girl in the first two years of life with a congenital heart defect. This chain joins TRBV5-6 and TRBJ1-1; D not certain. CDR3 protein: CASGLGVKNTEAFF. The CDR3 region has the DNA TGTGCCAGCGGCTTGGGCGTCAAGAACACTGAAGCTTTCTTT.